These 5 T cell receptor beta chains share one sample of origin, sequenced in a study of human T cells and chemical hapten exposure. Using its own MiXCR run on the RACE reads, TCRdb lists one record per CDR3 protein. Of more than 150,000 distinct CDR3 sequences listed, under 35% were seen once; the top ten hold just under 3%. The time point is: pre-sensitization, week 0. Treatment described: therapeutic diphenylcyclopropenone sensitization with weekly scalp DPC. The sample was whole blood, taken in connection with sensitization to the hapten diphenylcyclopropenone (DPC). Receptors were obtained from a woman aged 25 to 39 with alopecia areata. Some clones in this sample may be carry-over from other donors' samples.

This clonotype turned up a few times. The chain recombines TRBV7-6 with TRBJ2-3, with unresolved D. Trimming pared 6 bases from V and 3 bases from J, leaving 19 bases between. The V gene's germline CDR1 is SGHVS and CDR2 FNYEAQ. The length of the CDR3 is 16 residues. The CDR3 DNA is TGTGCCAGCAGTCCGTTAGACAATATTCCTACAGATACGCAGTATTTT. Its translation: CASSPLDNIPTDTQYF.

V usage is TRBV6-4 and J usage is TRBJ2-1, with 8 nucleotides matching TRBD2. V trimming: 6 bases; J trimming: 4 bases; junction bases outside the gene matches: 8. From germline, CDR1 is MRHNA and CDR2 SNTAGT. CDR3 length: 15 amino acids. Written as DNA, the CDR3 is TGTGCCAGCAGCTCCGGACTAGCTCAATACAATGAGCAGTTCTTC. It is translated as CASSSGLAQYNEQFF.

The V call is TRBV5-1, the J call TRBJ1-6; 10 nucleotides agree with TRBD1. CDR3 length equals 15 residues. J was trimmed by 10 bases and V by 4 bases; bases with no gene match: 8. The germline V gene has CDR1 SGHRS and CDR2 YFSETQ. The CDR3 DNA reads TGCGCCAGCAGCGGGGGGACAGGGGAGGACTCACCCCTCCACTTT. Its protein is CASSGGTGEDSPLHF. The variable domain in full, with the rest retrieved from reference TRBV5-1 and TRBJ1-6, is KAGVTQTPRYLIKTRGQQVTLSCSPISGHRSVSWYQQTPGQGLQFLFEYFSETQRNKGNFPGRFSGRQFSNSRSEMNVSTLELGDSALYLCASSGGTGEDSPLHFGNGTRLTVT.

This CDR3 reads CSARGRTAYNEQFF. The CDR3 DNA reads TGCAGTGCTAGGGGTCGGACCGCCTACAATGAGCAGTTCTTC. This rearrangement joins TRBV20-1 to TRBJ2-1; D gene ambiguous. The V end was cut by 3 bases, the J end by 2 bases, with 11 bases between. The CDR3 covers 14 residues. Germline CDR1 and CDR2: DFQATT and SNEGSKA (reference sequence).

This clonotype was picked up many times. CDR3 bases: TGTGCCAGCAGTCTCGGGGACTACAATGAGCAGTTCTTC. Its translation: CASSLGDYNEQFF. The chain carries TRBV27 and TRBJ2-1, with TRBD2 as a possible D gene (5 bases). CDR1 MNHEY and CDR2 SMNVEV come from the germline V gene (reference sequence). Trimming removed 5 bases at V and 3 bases at J, with 8 bases between. This CDR3 has 13 residues.